The rows below give T cell receptor beta chains drawn from one sample of a study of CD8 T cells in ankylosing spondylitis. TCRdb itself ran the 5' RACE reads through MiXCR, one entry per CDR3 protein. The sample lists 200,000 to 250,000 distinct CDR3 sequences, under 12% seen once, with about 2.8% in the top ten. Material: blood, either unsorted or a sorted T cell fraction (not recorded which). The receptors derive from a male donor with ankylosing spondylitis or in good health (not recorded which). The conserved cysteine and the conserved F or W are not part of the CDR3 here. Each record gives: J gene, V gene, CDR3 length, CDR3 protein.

TRBJ2-7,TRBV20-1,14,SARDHKGQGPYEQY
TRBJ2-7,TRBV5-1,11,ASSSGTLYEQY
TRBJ1-1,TRBV6-5,14,ASSYSGHGGNTEAF
TRBJ1-2,TRBV29-1,11,SISGTGEDGYT
TRBJ2-3,TRBV10-3,13,AIESGGRSTDTQY
TRBJ2-7,TRBV4-1,13,ASSQDGGTLREQY
TRBJ2-1,TRBV5-1,12,ASSLALPRNEQF
TRBJ2-6,TRBV12-3/TRBV12-4,12,ASRGQAGANVLT
TRBJ1-4,TRBV11-2,11,ASRSRGNEKLF
TRBJ2-3,TRBV16,12,ASSQKPRADTQY
TRBJ2-3,TRBV7-2,13,ASSLVPGSTDTQY
TRBJ2-3,TRBV7-2,12,ASSLTPGTDTQY
TRBJ2-7,TRBV10-3,14,AISDHEDRAYYEQY
TRBJ2-1,TRBV12-3/TRBV12-4,13,ASSSGGGPSNEQF
TRBJ2-5,TRBV11-2,12,ASRPTGGQETQY
TRBJ2-3,TRBV7-9,12,ASSSREGADTQY
TRBJ2-1,TRBV7-2,13,ASSLTSGDHNEQF
TRBJ2-3,TRBV4-2,14,ASSQGGLLFSDTQY
TRBJ1-1,TRBV10-3,11,AIKGQGGTEAF
TRBJ1-1,TRBV6-1,11,ASAGRGEQGAF
TRBJ1-5,TRBV6-1,12,ASSGAREGQPQH
TRBJ1-1,TRBV7-9,13,ASSASDRGGTEAF
TRBJ2-2,TRBV19,13,ASRPQGLETGELF
TRBJ2-5,TRBV20-1,14,SVTTGTSGRRETQY
TRBJ1-5,TRBV6-2/TRBV6-3,13,ASSYRGVGNQPQH
TRBJ2-7,TRBV10-3,12,AISAFDRSYEQY
TRBJ1-5,TRBV4-2,14,ASSDPSGSMNQPQH
TRBJ2-5,TRBV6-1,11,ASRPGQQETQY
TRBJ2-5,TRBV7-8,14,ASSLGGFETWGAQY
TRBJ2-4,TRBV12-3/TRBV12-4,12,ASGQGSAKNIQY
TRBJ2-7,TRBV6-4,10,ASSDSMGEQY
TRBJ2-1,TRBV9,12,ASSVGASGNEQF
TRBJ1-1,TRBV11-2,13,ASSLGQGANTEAF
TRBJ1-4,TRBV7-6,15,ASSPGLTYATNEKLF
TRBJ2-5,TRBV9,13,ASSDGTSGQETQY
TRBJ2-5,TRBV11-3,13,ASCCVGGRGETQY
TRBJ2-2,TRBV5-1,15,ASSPQSTGINTGELF
TRBJ1-1,TRBV29-1,10,SGGTENTEAF
TRBJ2-3,TRBV11-2,13,ASSLVWQPTDTQY
TRBJ2-5,TRBV11-1,10,ASSPRAETQY
TRBJ1-1,TRBV6-2/TRBV6-3,9,ASSHGTGSF
TRBJ2-1,TRBV6-2/TRBV6-3,18,ASSYSLREGHSSSYNEQF
TRBJ1-5,TRBV27,11,ASSFSGAQPQH
TRBJ2-2,TRBV15,14,ATSRDRDRDTGELF
TRBJ1-1,TRBV12-3/TRBV12-4,11,ASSLAQGSEAF
TRBJ2-3,TRBV20-1,13,SARGPMTSADTQY
TRBJ2-2,TRBV11-3,12,ASSPPQGTGELF
TRBJ1-2,TRBV20-1,9,SASYGVGYT
TRBJ1-4,TRBV27,12,ASRALSRGEKLF
TRBJ2-5,TRBV7-2,11,ASSLGHRETQY
TRBJ2-5,TRBV6-5,9,ASSHRGVQY
TRBJ1-1,TRBV4-1,14,ASRFFPGERKTEAF
TRBJ2-3,TRBV5-1,13,ASSLEDRGTDTQY
TRBJ1-4,TRBV7-9,13,ASSPGFLGAEKLF
TRBJ1-4,TRBV20-1,13,SARPNRDAHEKLF
TRBJ1-6,TRBV20-1,12,SARGFGNNSPLH
TRBJ1-5,TRBV18,14,ASSFGIGGLRQPQH